The clone carrying this T cell receptor (beta chain) was counted between two and nine times. The antigen is not known. This record belongs to a study of response to subunit inactivated influenza vaccine. Study results and limitations: A suggestion made by the authors is that each seasonal influenza vaccination recruits few new T cells.

CDR1 is SNHLY and CDR2 is FYNNEI in the germline V gene. The CDR3 contains 14 residues. V was cut by 5 bases and J by 4 bases, with 14 bases left in between. TCRdb ran MiXCR on the RT-PCR reads and lists one entry per CDR3 protein. The data hold about 800,000 distinct CDR3 sequences, with less than 25% observed a single time. Material: PBMCs from blood, obtained 5 days after vaccination. This clonotype was obtained from a man aged 45-65 years who received an inactivated influenza vaccine. The chain has TRBV2 and TRBJ1-1; TRBD1 might be the D (5 bases). CDR3 in amino acids: CASSRQGEVTEAFF. CDR3 nucleotides: TGTGCCAGCAGTAGGCAGGGCGAGGTCACTGAAGCTTTCTTT.